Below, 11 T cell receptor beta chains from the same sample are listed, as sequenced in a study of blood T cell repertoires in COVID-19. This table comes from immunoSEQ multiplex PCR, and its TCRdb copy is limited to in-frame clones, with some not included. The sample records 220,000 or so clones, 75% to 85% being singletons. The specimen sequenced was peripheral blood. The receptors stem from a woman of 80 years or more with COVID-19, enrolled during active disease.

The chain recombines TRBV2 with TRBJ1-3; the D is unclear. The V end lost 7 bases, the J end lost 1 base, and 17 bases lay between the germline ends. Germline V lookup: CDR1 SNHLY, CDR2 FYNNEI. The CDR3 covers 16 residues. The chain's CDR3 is CASNGRVSYSGNTIYF. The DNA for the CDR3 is TGTGCCAGCAACGGGAGGGTTTCTTATTCTGGAAACACCATATATTTT.

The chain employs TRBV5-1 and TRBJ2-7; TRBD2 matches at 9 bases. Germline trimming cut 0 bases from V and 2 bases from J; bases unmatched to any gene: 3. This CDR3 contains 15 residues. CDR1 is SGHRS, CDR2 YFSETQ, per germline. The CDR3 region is CASSLGTSVTYEQYF. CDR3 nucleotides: TGCGCCAGCAGCTTGGGGACTAGCGTCACCTACGAGCAGTACTTC. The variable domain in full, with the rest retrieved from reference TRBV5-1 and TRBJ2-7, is KAGVTQTPRYLIKTRGQQVTLSCSPISGHRSVSWYQQTPGQGLQFLFEYFSETQRNKGNFPGRFSGRQFSNSRSEMNVSTLELGDSALYLCASSLGTSVTYEQYFGPGTRLTVT.

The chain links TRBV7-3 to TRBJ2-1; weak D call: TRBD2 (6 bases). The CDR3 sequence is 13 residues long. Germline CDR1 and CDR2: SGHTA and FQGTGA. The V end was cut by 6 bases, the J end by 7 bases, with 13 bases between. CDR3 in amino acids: CASRIPGGNEQFF. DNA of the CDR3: TGTGCCAGCAGGATCCCTGGAGGGAATGAGCAGTTCTTC.

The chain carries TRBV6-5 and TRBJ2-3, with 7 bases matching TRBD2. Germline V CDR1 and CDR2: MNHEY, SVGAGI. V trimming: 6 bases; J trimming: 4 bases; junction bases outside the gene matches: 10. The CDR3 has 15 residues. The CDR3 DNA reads TGTGCCAGCAGACCCAGCGGGGTAGGGGCAGATACGCAGTATTTT. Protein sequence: CASRPSGVGADTQYF.

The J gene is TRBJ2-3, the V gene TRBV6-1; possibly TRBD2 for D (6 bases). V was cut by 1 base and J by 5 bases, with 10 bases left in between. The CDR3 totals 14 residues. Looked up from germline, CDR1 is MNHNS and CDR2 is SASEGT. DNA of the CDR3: TGTGCCAGCAGTGAAGGGATTAGCGGAGATACGCAGTATTTT. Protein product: CASSEGISGDTQYF.

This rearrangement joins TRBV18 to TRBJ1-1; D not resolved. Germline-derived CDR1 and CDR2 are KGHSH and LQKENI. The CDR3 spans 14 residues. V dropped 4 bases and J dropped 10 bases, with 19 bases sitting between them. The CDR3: CASSLSDEASGAFF. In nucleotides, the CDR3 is TGTGCCAGCTCACTATCGGACGAGGCTAGCGGAGCTTTCTTT.

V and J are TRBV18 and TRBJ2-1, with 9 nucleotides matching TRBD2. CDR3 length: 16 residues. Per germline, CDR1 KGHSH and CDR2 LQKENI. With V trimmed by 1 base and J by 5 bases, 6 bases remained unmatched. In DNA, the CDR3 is TGTGCCAGCTCACCACTCGGGACTAGCAAGAACAATGAGCAGTTCTTC. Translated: CASSPLGTSKNNEQFF. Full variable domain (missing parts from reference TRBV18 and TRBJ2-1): NAGVMQNPRHLVRRRGQEARLRCSPMKGHSHVYWYRQLPEEGLKFMVYLQKENIIDESGMPKERFSAEFPKEGPSILRIQQVVRGDSAAYFCASSPLGTSKNNEQFFGPGTRLTVL.

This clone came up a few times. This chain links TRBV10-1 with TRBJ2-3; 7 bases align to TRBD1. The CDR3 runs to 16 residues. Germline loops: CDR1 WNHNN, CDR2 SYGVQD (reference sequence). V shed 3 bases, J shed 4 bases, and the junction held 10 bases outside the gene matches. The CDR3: CASSDRPTGRADTQYF. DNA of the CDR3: TGCGCCAGCAGTGACCGCCCGACAGGGCGCGCAGATACGCAGTATTTT.

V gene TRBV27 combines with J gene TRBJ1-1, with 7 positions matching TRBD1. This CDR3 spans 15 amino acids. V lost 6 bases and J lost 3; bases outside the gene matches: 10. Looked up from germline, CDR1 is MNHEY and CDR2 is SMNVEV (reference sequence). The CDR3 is CASSTNRQGHTEAFF. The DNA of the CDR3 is TGTGCCAGCAGCACTAACCGACAGGGACACACTGAAGCTTTCTTT.

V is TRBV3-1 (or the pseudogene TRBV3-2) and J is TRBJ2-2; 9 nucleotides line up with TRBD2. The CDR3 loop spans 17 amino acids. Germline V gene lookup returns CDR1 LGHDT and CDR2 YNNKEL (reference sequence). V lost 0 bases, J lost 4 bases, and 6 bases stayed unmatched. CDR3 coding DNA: TGTGCCAGCAGCCAAGATACCCTAGCGGGACGCACCGGGGAGCTGTTTTTT. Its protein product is CASSQDTLAGRTGELFF.

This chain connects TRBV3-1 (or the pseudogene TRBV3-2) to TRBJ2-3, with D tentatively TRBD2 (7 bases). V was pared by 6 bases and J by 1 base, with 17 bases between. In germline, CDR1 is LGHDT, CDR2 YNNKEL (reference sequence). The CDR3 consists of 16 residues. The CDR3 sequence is CASSSTGGRGTDTQYF. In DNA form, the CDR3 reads TGTGCCAGCAGTTCTACGGGGGGCAGGGGCACAGATACGCAGTATTTT.